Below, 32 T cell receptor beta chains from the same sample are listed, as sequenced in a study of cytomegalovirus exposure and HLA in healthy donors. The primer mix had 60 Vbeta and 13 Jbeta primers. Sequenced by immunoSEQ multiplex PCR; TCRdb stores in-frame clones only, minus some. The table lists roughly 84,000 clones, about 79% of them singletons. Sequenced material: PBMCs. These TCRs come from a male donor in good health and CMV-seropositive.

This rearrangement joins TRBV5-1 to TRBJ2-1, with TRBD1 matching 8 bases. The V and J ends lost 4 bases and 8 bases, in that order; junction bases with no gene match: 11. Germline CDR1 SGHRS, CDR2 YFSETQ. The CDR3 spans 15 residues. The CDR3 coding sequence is TGCGCCAGCAGCCCCGGGACAGGTATTGGGGATGAGCAGTTCTTC. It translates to CASSPGTGIGDEQFF. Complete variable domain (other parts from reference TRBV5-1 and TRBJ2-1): KAGVTQTPRYLIKTRGQQVTLSCSPISGHRSVSWYQQTPGQGLQFLFEYFSETQRNKGNFPGRFSGRQFSNSRSEMNVSTLELGDSALYLCASSPGTGIGDEQFFGPGTRLTVL.

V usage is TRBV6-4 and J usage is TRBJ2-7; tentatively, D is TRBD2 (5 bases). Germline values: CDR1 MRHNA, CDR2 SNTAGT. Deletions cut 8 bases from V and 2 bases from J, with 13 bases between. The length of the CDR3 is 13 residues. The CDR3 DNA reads TGTGCCAGCGTATGGCAGCGGCCCTACGAGCAGTACTTC. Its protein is CASVWQRPYEQYF.

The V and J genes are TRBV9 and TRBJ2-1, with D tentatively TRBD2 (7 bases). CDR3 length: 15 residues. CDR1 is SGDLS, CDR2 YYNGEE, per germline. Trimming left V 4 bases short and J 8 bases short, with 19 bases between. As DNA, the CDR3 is TGTGCCAGCAGCTCGTGGGGGGGCGCGAGGGATGAGCAGTTCTTC. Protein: CASSSWGGARDEQFF.

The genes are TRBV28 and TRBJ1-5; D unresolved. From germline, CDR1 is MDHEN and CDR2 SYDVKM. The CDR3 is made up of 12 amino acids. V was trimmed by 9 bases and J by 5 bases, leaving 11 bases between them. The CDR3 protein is CASCPGDQPQHF. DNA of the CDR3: TGTGCCAGTTGCCCAGGCGATCAGCCCCAGCATTTT.

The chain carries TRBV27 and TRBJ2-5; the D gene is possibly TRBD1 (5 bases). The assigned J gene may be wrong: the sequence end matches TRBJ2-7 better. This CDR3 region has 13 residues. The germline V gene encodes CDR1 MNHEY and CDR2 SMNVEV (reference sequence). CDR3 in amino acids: CASSLGQTYEQYF. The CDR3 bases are TGTGCCAGCAGTTTAGGACAAACCTACGAGCAGTACTTC.

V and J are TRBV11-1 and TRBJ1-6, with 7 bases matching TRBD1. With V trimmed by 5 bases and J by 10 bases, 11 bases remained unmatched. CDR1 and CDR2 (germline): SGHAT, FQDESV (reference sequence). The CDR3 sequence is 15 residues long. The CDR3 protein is CASSQGDLRSSPLHF. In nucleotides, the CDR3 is TGTGCCAGCAGCCAGGGGGACCTCAGGTCCTCACCCCTCCACTTT.

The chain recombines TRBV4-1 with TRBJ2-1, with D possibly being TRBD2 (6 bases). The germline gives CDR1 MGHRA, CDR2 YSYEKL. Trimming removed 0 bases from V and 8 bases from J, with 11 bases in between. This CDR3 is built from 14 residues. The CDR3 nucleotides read TGCGCCAGCAGCCAAGATTTGGGGGGTCATGAGCAGTTCTTC. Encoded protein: CASSQDLGGHEQFF.

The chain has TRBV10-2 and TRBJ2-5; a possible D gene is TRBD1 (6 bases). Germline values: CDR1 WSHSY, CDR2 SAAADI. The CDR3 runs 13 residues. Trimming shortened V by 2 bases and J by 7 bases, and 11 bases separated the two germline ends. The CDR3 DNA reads TGCGCCAGCAGTGAGGTGGGGGCCGCGACCCAGTACTTC. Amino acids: CASSEVGAATQYF.

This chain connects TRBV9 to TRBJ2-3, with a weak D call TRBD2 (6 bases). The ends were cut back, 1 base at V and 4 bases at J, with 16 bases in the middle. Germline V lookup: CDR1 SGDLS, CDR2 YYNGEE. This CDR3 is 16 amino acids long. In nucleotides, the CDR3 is TGTGCCAGCAGCGTACATGGAGGATCGGGGGCAGATACGCAGTATTTT. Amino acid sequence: CASSVHGGSGADTQYF.

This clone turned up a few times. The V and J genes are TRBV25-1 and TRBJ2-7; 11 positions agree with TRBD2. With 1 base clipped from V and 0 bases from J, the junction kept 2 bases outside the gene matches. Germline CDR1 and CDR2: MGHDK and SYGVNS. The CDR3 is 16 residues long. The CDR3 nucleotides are TGTGCCAGCAGTGAATCCACTAGCGGGAGCTCCTACGAGCAGTACTTC. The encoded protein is CASSESTSGSSYEQYF.

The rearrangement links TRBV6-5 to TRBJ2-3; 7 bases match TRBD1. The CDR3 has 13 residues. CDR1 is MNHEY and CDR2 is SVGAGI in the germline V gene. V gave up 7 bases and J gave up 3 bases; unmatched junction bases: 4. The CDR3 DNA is TGTGCCAGCAAAATACAGGGGACAGATACGCAGTATTTT. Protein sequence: CASKIQGTDTQYF.

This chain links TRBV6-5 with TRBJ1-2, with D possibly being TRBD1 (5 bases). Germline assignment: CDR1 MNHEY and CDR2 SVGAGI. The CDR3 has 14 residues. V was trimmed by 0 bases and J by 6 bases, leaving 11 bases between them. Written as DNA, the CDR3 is TGTGCCAGCAGTTACTCGAAAGGGGTGAATGGCTACACCTTC. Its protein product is CASSYSKGVNGYTF.

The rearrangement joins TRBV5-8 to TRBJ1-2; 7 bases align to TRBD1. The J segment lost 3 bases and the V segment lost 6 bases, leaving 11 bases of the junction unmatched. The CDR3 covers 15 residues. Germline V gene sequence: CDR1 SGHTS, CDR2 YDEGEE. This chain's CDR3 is CASTPGGIGYYGYTF. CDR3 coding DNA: TGTGCCAGCACCCCAGGGGGGATCGGGTACTATGGCTACACCTTC. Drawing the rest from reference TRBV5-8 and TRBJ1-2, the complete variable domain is EAGVTQSPTHLIKTRGQQATLRCSPISGHTSVYWYQQALGLGLQFLLWYDEGEERNRGNFPPRFSGRQFPNYSSELNVNALELEDSALYLCASTPGGIGYYGYTFGSGTRLTVV.

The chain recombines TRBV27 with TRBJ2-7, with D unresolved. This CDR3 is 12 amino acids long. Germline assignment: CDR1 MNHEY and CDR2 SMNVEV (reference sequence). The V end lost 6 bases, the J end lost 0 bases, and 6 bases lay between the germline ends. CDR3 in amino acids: CASRSLSYEQYF. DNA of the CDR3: TGTGCCAGCAGGAGTCTCTCCTACGAGCAGTACTTC.

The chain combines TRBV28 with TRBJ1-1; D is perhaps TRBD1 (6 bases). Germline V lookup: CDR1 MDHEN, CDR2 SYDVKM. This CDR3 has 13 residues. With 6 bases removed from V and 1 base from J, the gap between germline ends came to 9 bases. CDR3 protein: CASSLTGNTEAFF. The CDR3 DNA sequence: TGTGCCAGCAGCCTGACAGGGAACACTGAAGCTTTCTTT.

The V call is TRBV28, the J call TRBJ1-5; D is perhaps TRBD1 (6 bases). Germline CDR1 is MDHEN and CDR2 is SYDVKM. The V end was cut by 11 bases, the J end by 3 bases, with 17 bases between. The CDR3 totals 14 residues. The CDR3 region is CAQAPGQFNQPQHF. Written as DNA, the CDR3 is TGTGCCCAGGCACCTGGACAGTTCAATCAGCCCCAGCATTTT. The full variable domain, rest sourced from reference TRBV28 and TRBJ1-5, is DVKVTQSSRYLVKRTGEKVFLECVQDMDHENMFWYRQDPGLGLRLIYFSYDVKMKEKGDIPEGYSVSREKKERFSLILESASTNQTSMYLCAQAPGQFNQPQHFGDGTRLSIL.

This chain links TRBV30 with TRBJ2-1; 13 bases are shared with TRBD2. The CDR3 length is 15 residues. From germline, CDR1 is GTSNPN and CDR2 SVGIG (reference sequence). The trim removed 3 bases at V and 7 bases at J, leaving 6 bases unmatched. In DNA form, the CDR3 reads TGTGCCTGGAGCCTGACTAGCGGGAGGAGGAATGAGCAGTTCTTC. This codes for CAWSLTSGRRNEQFF.

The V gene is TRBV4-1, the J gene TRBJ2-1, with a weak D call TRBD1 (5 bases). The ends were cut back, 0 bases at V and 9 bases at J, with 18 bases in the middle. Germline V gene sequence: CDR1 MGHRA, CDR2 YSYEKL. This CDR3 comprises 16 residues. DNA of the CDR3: TGCGCCAGCAGCCAAGAAGGGGAACCCTCGCTGGGTGAGCAGTTCTTC. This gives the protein CASSQEGEPSLGEQFF.

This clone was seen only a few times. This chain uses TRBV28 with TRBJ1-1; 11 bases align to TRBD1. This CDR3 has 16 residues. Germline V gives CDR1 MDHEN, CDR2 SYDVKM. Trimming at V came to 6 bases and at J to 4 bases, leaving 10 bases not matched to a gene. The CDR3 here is CASSSPGQGGSTEAFF. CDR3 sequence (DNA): TGTGCCAGCAGCTCCCCGGGACAGGGGGGGTCCACTGAAGCTTTCTTT.

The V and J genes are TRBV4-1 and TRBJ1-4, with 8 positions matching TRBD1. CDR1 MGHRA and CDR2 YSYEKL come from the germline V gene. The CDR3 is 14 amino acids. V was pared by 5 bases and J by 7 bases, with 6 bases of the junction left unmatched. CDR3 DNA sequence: TGCGCCAGCAGCAAACAGGGGGAGAGTGAAAAACTGTTTTTT. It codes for CASSKQGESEKLFF.

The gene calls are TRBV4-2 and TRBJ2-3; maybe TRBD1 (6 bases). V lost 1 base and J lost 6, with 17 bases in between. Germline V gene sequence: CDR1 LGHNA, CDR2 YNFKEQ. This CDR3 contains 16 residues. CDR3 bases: TGTGCCAGCAGCCAAGTTTCCGGACAGCCTGCGGATACGCAGTATTTT. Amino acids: CASSQVSGQPADTQYF.

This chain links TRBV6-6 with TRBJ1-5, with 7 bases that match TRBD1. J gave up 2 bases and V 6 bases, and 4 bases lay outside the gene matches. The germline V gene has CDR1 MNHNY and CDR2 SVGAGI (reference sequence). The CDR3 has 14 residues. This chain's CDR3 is CASSRQGGNQPQHF. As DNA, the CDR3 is TGTGCCAGCAGCCGACAGGGTGGCAATCAGCCCCAGCATTTT.

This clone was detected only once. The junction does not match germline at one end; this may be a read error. The CDR3 protein is CASSFTGLDAAGGLFF. The CDR3 DNA sequence: TGTGCCAGCAGTTTTACGGGACTAGACGCCGCCGGGGGGCTGTTTTTT. V usage is TRBV28 and J usage is TRBJ2-2; 8 bases match TRBD2. Looked up from germline, CDR1 is MDHEN and CDR2 is SYDVKM. The CDR3 has 16 residues.

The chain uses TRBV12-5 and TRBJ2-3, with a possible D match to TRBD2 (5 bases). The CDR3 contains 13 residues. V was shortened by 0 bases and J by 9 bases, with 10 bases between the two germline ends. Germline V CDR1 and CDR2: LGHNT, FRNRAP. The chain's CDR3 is CASGLVGGDTQYF. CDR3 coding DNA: TGTGCTAGTGGTTTGGTAGGAGGTGACACGCAGTATTTT.

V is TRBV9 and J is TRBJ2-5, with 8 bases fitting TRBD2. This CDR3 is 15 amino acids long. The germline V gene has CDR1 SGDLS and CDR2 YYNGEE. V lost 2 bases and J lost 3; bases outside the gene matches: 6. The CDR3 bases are TGTGCCAGCAGCGTCGGGGGGGGGATGGAAGAGACCCAGTACTTC. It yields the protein CASSVGGGMEETQYF.

The CDR3 protein is CASSPPTQPNEQFF. The CDR3 coding sequence is TGTGCCAGCTCACCACCGACTCAGCCCAATGAGCAGTTCTTC. The V call is TRBV18, the J call TRBJ2-1; D unresolved. Deletions cut 0 bases from V and 6 bases from J, with 9 bases between. The CDR3 sequence is 14 residues long. Germline V gene data show CDR1 as KGHSH and CDR2 as LQKENI.

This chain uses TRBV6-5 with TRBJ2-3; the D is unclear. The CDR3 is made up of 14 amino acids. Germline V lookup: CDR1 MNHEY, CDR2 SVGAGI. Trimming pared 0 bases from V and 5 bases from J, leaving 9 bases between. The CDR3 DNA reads TGTGCCAGCAGTTACTCGATCACACGAGATACGCAGTATTTT. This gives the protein CASSYSITRDTQYF.

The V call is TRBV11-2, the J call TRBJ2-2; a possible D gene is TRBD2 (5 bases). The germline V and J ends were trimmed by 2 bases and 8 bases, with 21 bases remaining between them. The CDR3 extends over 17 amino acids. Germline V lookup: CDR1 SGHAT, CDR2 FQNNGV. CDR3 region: CASSLIMRTIGEGELFF. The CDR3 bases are TGTGCCAGCAGCTTAATTATGAGAACAATTGGGGAGGGGGAGCTGTTTTTT.

DNA of the CDR3: TGTGCCAGCAGCATCCTGGGGGGAGCCCCAGATACGCAGTATTTT. This gives the protein CASSILGGAPDTQYF. The V and J genes are TRBV7-2 and TRBJ2-3; a possible D gene is TRBD2 (6 bases). The CDR3 is 15 residues long. CDR1 is SGHTA, CDR2 FQGNSA, per germline. The V and J ends lost 5 bases and 4 bases respectively, with 16 bases between them.

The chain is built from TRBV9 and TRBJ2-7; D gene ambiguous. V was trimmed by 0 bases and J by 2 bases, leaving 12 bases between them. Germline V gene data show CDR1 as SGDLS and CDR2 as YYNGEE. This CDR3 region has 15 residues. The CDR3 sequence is CASSVAAGSPYEQYF. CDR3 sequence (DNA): TGTGCCAGCAGCGTAGCTGCAGGAAGTCCCTACGAGCAGTACTTC.

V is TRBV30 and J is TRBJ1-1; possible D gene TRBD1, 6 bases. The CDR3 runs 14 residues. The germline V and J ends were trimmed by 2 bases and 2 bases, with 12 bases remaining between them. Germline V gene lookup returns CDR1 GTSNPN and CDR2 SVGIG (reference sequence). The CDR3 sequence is CAWSTQGENTEAFF. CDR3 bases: TGTGCCTGGAGTACACAGGGAGAAAACACTGAAGCTTTCTTT.

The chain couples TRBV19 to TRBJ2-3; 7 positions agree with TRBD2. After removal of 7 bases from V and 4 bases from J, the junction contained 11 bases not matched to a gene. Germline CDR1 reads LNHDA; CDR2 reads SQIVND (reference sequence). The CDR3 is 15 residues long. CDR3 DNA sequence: TGTGCCAGTACCAATGGGGCTAGCGGTTCAGATACGCAGTATTTT. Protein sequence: CASTNGASGSDTQYF.